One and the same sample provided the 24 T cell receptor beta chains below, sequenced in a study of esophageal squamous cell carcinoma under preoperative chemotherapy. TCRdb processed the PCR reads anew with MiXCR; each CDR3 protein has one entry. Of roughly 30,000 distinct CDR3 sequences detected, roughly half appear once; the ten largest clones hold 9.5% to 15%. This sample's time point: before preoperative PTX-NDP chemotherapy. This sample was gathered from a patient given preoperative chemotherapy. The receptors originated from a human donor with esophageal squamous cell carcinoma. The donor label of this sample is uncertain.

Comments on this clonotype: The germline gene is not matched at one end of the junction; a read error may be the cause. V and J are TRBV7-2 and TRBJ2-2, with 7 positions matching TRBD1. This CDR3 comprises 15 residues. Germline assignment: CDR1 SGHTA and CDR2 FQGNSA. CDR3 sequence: CASTPNAANTGALFF. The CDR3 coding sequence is TGTGCCAGCACCCCTAACGCTGCGAACACAGGGGCGCTGTTTTTT.

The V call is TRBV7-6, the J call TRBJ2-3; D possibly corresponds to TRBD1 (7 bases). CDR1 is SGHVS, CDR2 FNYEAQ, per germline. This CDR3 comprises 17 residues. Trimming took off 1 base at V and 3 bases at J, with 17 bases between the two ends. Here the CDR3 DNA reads TGTGCCAGCAGCTTAGTTGAGCCAGGGGGAGGAACAGATACGCAGTATTTT. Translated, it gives CASSLVEPGGGTDTQYF.

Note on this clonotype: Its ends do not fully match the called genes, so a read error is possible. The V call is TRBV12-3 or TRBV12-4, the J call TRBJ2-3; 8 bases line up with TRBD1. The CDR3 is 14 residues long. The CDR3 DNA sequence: TGTCGCGGCAGGGGGCAGGGGGACAAAGATACGCAGTATTTC. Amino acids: CRGRGQGDKDTQYF.

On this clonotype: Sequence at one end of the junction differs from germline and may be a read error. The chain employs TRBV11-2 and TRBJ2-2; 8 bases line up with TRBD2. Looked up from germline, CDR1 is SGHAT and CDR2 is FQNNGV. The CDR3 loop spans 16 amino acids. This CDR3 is CASSPRTSLNTEEQFF. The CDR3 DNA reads TGTGCCAGCAGCCCCCGGACTAGCCTAAACACCGAGGAGCAGTTTTTT. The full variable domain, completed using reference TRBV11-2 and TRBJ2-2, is EAGVAQSPRYKIIEKRQSVAFWCNPISGHATLYWYQQILGQGPKLLIQFQNNGVVDDSQLPKDRFSAERLKGVDSTLKIQPAKLEDSAVYLCASSPRTSLNTEEQFFGEGSRLTVL.

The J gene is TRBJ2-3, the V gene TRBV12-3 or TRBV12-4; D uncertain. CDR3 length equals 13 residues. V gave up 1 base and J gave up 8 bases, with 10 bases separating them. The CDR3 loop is CASSLESTGTQYF. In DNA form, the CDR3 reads TGTGCCAGCAGTTTAGAGAGCACCGGTACGCAGTATTTT.

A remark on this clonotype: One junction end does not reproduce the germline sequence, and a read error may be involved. CDR3 in amino acids: CASSKGLAVNTEEQFF. CDR3 nucleotides: TGTGCCAGCAGCAAAGGACTAGCGGTCAACACAGAGGAGCAGTTTTTT. V usage is TRBV7-2 and J usage is TRBJ2-2; TRBD2 agrees at 10 bases. Germline V gives CDR1 SGHTA, CDR2 FQGNSA. This CDR3 is 16 amino acids long.

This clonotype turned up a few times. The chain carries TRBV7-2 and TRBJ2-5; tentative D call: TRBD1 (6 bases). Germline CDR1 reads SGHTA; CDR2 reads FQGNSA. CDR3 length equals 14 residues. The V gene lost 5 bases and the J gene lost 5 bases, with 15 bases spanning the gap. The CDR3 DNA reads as TGTGCCAGCAGCCCACAGGGAGTTAGGGAGACCCAGTACTTC. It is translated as CASSPQGVRETQYF.

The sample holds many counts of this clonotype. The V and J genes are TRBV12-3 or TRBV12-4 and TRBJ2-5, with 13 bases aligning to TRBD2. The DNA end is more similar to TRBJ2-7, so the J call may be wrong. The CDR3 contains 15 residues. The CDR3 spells CASRPGTSGEYEQYF. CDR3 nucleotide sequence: TGTGCCAGCAGACCCGGGACTAGCGGGGAGTACGAGCAGTACTTC.

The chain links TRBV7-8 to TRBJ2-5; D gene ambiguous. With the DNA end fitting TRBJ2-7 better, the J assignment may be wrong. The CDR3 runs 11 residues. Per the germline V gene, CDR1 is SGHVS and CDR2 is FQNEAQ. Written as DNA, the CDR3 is TGTGCCAGCAGCTTAGCCGACGAGCAGTACTTC. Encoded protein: CASSLADEQYF.

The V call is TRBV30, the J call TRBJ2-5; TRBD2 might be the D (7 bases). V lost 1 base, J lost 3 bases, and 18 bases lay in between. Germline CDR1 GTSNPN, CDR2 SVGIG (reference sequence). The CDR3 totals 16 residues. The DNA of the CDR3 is TGTGCCTGGAGTGAGGGGGTGGGAGGGCCTGAAGAGACCCAGTACTTC. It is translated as CAWSEGVGGPEETQYF. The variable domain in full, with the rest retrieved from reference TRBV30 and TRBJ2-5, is SQTIHQWPATLVQPVGSPLSLECTVEGTSNPNLYWYRQAAGRGLQLLFYSVGIGQISSEVPQNLSASRPQDRQFILSSKKLLLSDSGFYLCAWSEGVGGPEETQYFGPGTRLLVL.

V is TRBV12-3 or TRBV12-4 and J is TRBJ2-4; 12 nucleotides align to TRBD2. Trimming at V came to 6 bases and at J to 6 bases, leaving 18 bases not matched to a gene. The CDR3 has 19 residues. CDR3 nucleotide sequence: TGTGCCAGCAGCCGGGGGTGGGCTAGCGGGAGGGCCGGCGGAAACATTCAGTACTTC. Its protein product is CASSRGWASGRAGGNIQYF.

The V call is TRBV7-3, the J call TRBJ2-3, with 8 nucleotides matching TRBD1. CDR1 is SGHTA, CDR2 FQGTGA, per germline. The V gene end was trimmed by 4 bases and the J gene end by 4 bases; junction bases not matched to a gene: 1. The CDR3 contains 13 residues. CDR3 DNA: TGTGCCAGCAGCTCACAGGGGGCAGATACGCAGTATTTT. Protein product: CASSSQGADTQYF. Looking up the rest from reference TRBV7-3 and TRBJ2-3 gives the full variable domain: GAGVSQTPSNKVTEKGKYVELRCDPISGHTALYWYRQSLGQGPEFLIYFQGTGAADDSGLPNDRFFAVRPEGSVSTLKIQRTERGDSAVYLCASSSQGADTQYFGPGTRLTVL.

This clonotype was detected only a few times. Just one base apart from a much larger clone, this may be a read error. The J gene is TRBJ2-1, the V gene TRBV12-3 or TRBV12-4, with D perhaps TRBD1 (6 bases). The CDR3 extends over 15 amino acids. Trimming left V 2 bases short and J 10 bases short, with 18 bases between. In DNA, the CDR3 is TGTGCCAGCAGTTTACAGGGGAAGTTAGCCTACGAGCAGTTCTTC. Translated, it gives CASSLQGKLAYEQFF.

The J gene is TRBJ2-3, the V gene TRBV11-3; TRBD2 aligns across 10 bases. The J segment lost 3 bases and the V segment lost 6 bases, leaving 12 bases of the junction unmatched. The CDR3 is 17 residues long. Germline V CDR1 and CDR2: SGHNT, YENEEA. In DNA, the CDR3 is TGTGCCAGCAGTTATCCATTAGCGGGGGGCAGGACAGATACGCAGTATTTT. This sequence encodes CASSYPLAGGRTDTQYF.

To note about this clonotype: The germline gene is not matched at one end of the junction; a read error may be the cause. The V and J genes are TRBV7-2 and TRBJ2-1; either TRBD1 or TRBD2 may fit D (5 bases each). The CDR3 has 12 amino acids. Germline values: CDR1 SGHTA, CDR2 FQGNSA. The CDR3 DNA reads TGTGCGAGCAGCGACGGGACCGGGGAGCAGTTTTTT. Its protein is CASSDGTGEQFF.

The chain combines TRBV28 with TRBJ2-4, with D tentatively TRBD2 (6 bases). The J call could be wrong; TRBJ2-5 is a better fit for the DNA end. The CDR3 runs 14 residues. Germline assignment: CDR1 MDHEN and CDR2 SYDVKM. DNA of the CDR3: TGTGCGGGGATCGGGGGACGTAACCAAGAGACCCAGTACTTC. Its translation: CAGIGGRNQETQYF.

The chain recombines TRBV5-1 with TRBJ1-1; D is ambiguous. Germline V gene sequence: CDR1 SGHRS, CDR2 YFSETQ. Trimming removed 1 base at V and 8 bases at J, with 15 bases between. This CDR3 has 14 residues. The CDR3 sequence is CASSLRNLQGEAFF. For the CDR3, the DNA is TGCGCCAGCAGCTTGAGGAACCTACAAGGAGAAGCTTTCTTT.

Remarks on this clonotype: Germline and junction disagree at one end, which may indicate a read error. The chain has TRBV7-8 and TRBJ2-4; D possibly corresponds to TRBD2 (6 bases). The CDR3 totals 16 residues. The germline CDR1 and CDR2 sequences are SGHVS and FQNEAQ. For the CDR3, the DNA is TGTCTCAGCAGCGCCTCGGGGGACTTTGCCAAAAACACTCAGTACTTT. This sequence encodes CLSSASGDFAKNTQYF.

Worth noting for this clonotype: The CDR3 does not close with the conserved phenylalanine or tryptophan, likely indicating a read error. The CDR3: CASSAPTSGIRETQFS. The CDR3 DNA reads as TGTGCCAGCAGCGCCCCGACTAGCGGGATAAGAGAGACCCAGTTCTCG. This chain links TRBV7-9 with TRBJ2-5, with TRBD2 identical over 11 bases. Matching the DNA end better, TRBJ2-1 makes the J call doubtful. The CDR3 consists of 16 residues. Germline V gene data show CDR1 as SEHNR and CDR2 as FQNEAQ (reference sequence).

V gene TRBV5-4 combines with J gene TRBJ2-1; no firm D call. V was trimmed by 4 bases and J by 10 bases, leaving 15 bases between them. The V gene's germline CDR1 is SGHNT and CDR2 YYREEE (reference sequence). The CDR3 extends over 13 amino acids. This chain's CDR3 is CASSSDDSYEQFF. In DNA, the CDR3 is TGTGCCAGCAGCAGTGACGATTCCTACGAGCAGTTCTTC.

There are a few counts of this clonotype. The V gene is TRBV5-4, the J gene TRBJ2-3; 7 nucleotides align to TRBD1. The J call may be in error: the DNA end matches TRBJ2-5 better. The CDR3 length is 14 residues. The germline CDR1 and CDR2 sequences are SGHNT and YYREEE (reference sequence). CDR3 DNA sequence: TGTGCCAGCAGCAGACCGGGACAGAAAGAGACCCAGTACTTC. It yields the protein CASSRPGQKETQYF.

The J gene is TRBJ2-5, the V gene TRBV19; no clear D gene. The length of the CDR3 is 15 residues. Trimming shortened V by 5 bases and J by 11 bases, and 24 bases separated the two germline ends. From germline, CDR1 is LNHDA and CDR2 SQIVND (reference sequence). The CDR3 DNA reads TGTGCCAGTAGTCTCCGCAGCGCCTACTACAATGAGCAGTACTTC. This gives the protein CASSLRSAYYNEQYF.

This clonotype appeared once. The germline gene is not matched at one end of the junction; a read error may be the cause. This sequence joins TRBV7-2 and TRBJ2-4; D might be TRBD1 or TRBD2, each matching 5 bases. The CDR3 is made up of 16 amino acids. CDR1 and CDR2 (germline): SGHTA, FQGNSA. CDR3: CLSSVPGLRGTNIQYF. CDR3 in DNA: TGTCTCAGCAGCGTACCGGGGCTGAGAGGCACAAACATTCAGTATTTC. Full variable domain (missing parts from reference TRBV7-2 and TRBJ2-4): GAGVSQSPSNKVTEKGKDVELRCDPISGHTALYWYRQSLGQGLEFLIYFQGNSAPDKSGLPSDRFSAERTGGSVSTLTIQRTQQEDSAVYLCLSSVPGLRGTNIQYFGAGTRLSVL.

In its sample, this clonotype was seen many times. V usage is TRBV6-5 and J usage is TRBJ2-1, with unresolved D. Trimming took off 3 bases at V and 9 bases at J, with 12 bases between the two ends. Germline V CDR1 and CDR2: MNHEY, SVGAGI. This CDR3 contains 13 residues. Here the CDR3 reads CASSYYWSGEQFF. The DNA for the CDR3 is TGTGCCAGCAGTTATTACTGGTCCGGTGAGCAGTTCTTC.